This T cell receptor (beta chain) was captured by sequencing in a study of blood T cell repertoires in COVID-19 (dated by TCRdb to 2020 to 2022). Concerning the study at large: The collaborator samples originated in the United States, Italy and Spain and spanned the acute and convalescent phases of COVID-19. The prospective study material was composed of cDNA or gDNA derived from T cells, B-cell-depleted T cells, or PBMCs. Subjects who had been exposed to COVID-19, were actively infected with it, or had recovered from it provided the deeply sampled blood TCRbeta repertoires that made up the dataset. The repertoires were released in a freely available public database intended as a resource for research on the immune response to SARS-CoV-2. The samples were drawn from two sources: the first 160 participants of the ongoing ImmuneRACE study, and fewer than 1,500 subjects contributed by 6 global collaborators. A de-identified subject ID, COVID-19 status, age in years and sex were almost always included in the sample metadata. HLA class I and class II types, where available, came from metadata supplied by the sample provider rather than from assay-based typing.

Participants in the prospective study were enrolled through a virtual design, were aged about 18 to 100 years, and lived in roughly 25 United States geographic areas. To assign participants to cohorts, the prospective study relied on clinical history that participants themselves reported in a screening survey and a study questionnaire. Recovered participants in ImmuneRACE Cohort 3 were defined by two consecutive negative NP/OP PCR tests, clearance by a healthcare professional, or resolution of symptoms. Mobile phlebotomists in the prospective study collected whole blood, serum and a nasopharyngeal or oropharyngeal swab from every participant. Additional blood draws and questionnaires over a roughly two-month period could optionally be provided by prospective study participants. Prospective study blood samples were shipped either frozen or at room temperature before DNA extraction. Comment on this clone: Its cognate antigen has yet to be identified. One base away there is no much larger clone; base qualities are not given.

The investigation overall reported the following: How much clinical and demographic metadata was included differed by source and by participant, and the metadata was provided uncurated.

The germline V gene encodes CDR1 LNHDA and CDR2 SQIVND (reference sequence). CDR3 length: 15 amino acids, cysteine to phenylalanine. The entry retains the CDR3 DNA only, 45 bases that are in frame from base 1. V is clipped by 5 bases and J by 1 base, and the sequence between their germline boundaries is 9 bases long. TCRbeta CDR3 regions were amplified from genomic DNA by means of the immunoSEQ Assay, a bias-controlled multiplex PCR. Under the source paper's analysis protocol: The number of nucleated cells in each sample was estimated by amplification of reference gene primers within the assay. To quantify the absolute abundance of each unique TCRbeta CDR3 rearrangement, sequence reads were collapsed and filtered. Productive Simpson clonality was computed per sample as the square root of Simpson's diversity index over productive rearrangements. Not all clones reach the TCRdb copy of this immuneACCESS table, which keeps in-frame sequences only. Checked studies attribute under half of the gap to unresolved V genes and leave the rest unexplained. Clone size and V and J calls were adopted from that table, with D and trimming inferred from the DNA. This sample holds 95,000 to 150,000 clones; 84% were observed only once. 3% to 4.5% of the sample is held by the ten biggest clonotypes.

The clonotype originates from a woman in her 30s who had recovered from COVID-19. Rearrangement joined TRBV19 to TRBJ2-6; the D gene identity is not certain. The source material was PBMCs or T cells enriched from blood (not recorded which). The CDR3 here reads CASSWYASGANVLTF. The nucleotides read TGTGCCAGTAGTTGGTACGCGTCTGGGGCCAACGTCCTGACTTTC.